These 5 T cell receptor beta chains share one sample of origin, sequenced in a study of Ad26.COV2.S vaccination and SARS-CoV-2 variants. The method was immunoSEQ multiplex PCR; TCRdb's version includes in-frame clones alone and lacks a portion of them. The sample yields 350,000 to 600,000 clones, about 89% seen once. Stated treatment: roughly 19 received Ad26.COV2.S at low or high dose, single or two shots; 5 received placebo; per-sample allocation not given. The investigators took samples on day 63 after the first vaccine or placebo injection. The sequenced sample was peripheral blood, obtained in a trial of Ad26.COV2.S vaccine versus placebo. All receptors derive from a person between 18 and 59 years old who received the Ad26.COV2.S COVID-19 vaccine or a placebo.

The J gene is TRBJ2-7, the V gene TRBV7-9; D not resolved. Looked up from germline, CDR1 is SEHNR and CDR2 is FQNEAQ (reference sequence). The V and J ends lost 3 bases and 4 bases respectively, with 7 bases between them. The CDR3 spans 12 residues. CDR3 in amino acids: CASSFILYEQYF. The CDR3 nucleotides are TGTGCCAGCAGCTTTATTTTGTACGAGCAGTACTTC.

The gene calls are TRBV18 and TRBJ1-2, with D maybe TRBD1 (5 bases). V lost 5 bases, J lost 4 bases, and 26 bases lay in between. From germline, CDR1 is KGHSH and CDR2 LQKENI. This CDR3 spans 18 amino acids. CDR3 sequence: CASSRDQGAGAVFYGYTF. The CDR3 region has the DNA TGTGCCAGCTCAAGGGATCAGGGCGCAGGAGCTGTCTTCTATGGCTACACCTTC.

The chain links TRBV6-6 to TRBJ2-7; D is ambiguous. This CDR3 spans 13 amino acids. V shed 2 bases and J shed 1 base, with 6 bases lying between them. In germline, CDR1 is MNHNY, CDR2 SVGAGI (reference sequence). The CDR3 DNA reads TGTGCCAGCAGTTACGAGGCATCCTACGAGCAGTACTTC. This translates into CASSYEASYEQYF.

The chain combines TRBV27 with TRBJ1-1, with D tentatively TRBD1 (6 bases). Per germline, CDR1 MNHEY and CDR2 SMNVEV (reference sequence). The CDR3 has 13 amino acids. V shed 5 bases and J shed 5 bases, with 12 bases lying between them. The CDR3 loop is CASSRGVGTEAFF. DNA for the CDR3: TGTGCCAGCAGTAGGGGGGTGGGGACTGAAGCTTTCTTT.

The chain combines TRBV18 with TRBJ1-1; TRBD1 aligns across 9 bases. The CDR3 has 18 amino acids. V gave up 2 bases and J gave up 11 bases; unmatched junction bases: 21. Germline assignment: CDR1 KGHSH and CDR2 LQKENI. CDR3: CASSPSGVGTGTTHGAFF. The CDR3 bases are TGTGCCAGCTCACCAAGCGGGGTCGGGACAGGGACAACCCATGGCGCTTTCTTT.